What follows describes a single TCR beta chain. The J segment lost 3 bases and the V segment lost 6 bases, leaving 6 bases of the junction unmatched. CDR1 and CDR2 from the germline V gene are MNHEY and SVGAGI. The CDR3 is 14 amino acids. This PCR relied on a set of 60 Vbeta primers and 13 Jbeta primers. Using immunoSEQ multiplex PCR, the repertoire was profiled, and TCRdb retains in-frame clones only, with some absent. This table has some 180,000 clones, approximately 84% appearing once. This specimen comes from a study of cytomegalovirus exposure and HLA in healthy donors. The TCR was taken from a girl under two years old in good health and CMV-seronegative. The sample taken for sequencing was PBMCs. The chain employs TRBV6-5 and TRBJ1-1; 8 bases fit TRBD1. The CDR3: CASRSDREYTEAFF. CDR3 in DNA: TGTGCCAGCAGGTCGGACAGGGAGTACACTGAAGCTTTCTTT.